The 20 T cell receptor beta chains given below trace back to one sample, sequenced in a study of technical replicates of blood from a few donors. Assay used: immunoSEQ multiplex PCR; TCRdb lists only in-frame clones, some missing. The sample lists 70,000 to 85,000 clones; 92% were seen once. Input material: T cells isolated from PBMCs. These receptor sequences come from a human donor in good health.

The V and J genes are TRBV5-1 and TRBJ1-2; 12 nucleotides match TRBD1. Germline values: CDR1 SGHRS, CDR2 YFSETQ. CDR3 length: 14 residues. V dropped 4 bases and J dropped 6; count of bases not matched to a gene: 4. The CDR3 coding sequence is TGCGCCAGCAGCGCGGGACAGGGGGCGAATGGCTACACCTTC. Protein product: CASSAGQGANGYTF.

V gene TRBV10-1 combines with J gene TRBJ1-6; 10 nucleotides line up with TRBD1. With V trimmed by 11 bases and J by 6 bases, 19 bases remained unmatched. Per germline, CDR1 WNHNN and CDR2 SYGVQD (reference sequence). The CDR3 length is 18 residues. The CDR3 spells CARKSSDRGLSRNSPLHF. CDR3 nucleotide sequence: TGCGCCCGTAAGTCCAGTGACAGGGGGCTAAGTCGTAATTCACCCCTCCACTTT.

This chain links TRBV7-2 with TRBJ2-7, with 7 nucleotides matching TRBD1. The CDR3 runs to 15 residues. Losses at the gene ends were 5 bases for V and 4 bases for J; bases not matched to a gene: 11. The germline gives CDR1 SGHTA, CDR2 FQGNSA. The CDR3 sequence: CASSHPETGFYEQYF. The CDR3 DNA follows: TGTGCCAGCAGCCACCCTGAGACAGGGTTTTACGAGCAGTACTTC.

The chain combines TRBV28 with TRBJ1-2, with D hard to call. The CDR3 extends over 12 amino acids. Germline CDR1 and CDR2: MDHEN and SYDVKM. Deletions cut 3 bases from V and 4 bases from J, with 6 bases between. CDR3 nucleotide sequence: TGTGCCAGCAGTTTGGCGGCCTATGGCTACACCTTC. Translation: CASSLAAYGYTF.

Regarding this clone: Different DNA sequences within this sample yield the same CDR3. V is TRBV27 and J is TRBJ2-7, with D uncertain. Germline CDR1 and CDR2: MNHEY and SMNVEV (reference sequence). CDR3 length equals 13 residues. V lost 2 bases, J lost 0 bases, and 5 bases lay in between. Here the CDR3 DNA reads TGTGCCAGCAGTTTACACAGCTCCTACGAGCAGTACTTC. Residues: CASSLHSSYEQYF.

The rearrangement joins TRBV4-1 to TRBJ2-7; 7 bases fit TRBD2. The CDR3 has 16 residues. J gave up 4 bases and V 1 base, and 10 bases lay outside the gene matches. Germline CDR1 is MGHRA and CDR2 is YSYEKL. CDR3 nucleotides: TGCGCCAGCAGCCAAGCCACCGGGGGAGGGGTTTACGAGCAGTACTTC. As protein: CASSQATGGGVYEQYF.

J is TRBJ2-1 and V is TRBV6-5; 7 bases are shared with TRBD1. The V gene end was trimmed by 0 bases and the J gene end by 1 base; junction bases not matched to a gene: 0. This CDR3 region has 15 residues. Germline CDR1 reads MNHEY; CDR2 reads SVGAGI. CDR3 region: CASSYSQGSYNEQFF. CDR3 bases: TGTGCCAGCAGTTACTCACAGGGGTCCTACAATGAGCAGTTCTTC.

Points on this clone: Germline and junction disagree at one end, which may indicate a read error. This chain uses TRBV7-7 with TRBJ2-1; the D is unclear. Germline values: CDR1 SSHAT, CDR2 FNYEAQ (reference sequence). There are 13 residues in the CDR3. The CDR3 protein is CASSLVLYNEQFF. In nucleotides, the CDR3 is TGTGCTAGCAGCTTAGTCCTTTACAATGAGCAGTTCTTC. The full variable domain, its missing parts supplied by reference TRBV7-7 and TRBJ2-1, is GAGVSQSPRYKVTKRGQDVTLRCDPISSHATLYWYQQALGQGPEFLTYFNYEAQPDKSGLPSDRFSAERPEGSISTLTIQRTEQRDSAMYRCASSLVLYNEQFFGPGTRLTVL.

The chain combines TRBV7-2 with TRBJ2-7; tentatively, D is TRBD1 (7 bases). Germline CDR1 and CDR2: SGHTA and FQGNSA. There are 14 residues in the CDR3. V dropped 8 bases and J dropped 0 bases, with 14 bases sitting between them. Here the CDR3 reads CASGGQGVSYEQYF. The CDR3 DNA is TGTGCCAGCGGGGGGCAGGGGGTCTCCTACGAGCAGTACTTC.

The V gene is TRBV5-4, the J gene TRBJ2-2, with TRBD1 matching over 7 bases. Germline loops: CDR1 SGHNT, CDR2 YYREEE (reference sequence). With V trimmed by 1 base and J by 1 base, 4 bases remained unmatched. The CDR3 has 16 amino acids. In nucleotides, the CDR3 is TGTGCCAGCAGCTTGCGGACAGGAGTGAACACCGGGGAGCTGTTTTTT. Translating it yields CASSLRTGVNTGELFF.

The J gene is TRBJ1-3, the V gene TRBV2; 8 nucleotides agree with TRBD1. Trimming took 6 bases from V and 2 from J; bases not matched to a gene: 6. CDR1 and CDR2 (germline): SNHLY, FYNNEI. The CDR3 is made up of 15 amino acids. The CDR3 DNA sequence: TGTGCCAGCAGATCCGGACAGGGACCTGGAAACACCATATATTTT. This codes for CASRSGQGPGNTIYF.

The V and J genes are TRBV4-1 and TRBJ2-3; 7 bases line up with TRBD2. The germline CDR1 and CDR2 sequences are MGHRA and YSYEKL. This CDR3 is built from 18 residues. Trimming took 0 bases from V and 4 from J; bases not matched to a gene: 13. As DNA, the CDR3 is TGCGCCAGCAGCCAAGAAGGGTTAACTAGCGTTATGGCAGATACGCAGTATTTT. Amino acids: CASSQEGLTSVMADTQYF.

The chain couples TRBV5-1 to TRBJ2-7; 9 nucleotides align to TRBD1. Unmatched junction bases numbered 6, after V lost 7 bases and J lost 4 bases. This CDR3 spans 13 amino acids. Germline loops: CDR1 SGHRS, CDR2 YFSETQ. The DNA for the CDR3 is TGCGCCAGCGCAGGGGACAGGGTGTACGAGCAGTACTTC. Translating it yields CASAGDRVYEQYF. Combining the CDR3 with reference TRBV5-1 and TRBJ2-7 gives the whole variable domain KAGVTQTPRYLIKTRGQQVTLSCSPISGHRSVSWYQQTPGQGLQFLFEYFSETQRNKGNFPGRFSGRQFSNSRSEMNVSTLELGDSALYLCASAGDRVYEQYFGPGTRLTVT.

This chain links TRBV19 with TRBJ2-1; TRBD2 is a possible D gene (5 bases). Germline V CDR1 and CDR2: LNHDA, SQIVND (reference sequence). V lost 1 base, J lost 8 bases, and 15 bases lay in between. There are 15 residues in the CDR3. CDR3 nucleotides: TGTGCCAGTAGTATAGGCAGACCCGAGGGCTATGAGCAGTTCTTC. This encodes CASSIGRPEGYEQFF.

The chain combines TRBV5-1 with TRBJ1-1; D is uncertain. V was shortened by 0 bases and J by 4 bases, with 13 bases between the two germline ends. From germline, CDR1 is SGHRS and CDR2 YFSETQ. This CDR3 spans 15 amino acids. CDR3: CASSLALQAITEAFF. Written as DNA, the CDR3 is TGCGCCAGCAGCTTGGCCCTCCAGGCGATCACTGAAGCTTTCTTT. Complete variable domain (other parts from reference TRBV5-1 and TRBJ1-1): KAGVTQTPRYLIKTRGQQVTLSCSPISGHRSVSWYQQTPGQGLQFLFEYFSETQRNKGNFPGRFSGRQFSNSRSEMNVSTLELGDSALYLCASSLALQAITEAFFGQGTRLTVV.

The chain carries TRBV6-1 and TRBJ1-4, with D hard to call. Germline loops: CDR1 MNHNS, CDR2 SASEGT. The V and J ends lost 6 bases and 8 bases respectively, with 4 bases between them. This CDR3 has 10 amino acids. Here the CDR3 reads CASRREKLFF. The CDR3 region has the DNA TGTGCCAGCAGGAGGGAAAAACTGTTTTTT.

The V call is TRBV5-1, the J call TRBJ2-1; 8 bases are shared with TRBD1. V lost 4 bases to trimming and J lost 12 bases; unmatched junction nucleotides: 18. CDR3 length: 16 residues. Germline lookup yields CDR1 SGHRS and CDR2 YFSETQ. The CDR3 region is CASSPLGQAGGMVQFF. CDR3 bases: TGCGCCAGCAGCCCCCTGGGACAGGCTGGGGGCATGGTGCAGTTCTTC.

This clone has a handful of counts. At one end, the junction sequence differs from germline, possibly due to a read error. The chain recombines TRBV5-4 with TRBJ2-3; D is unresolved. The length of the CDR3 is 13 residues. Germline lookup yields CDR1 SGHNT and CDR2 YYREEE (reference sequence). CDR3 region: CASSRAGTDTQYF. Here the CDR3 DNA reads TGTGCCAGCAGCCGTGCAGGCACCGATACGCAGTATTTT.

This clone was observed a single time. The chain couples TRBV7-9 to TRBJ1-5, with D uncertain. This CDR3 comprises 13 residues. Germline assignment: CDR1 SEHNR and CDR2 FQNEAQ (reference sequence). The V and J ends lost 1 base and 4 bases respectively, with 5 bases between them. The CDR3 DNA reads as TGTGCCAGCAGCTTAGAATCAAATCAGCCCCAGCATTTT. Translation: CASSLESNQPQHF.

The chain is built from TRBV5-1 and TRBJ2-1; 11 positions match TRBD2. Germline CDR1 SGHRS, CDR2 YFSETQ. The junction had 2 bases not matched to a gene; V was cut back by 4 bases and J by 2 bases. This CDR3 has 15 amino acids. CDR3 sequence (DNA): TGCGCCAGCAGCGAGACTAGCGGGACCTACAATGAGCAGTTCTTC. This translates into CASSETSGTYNEQFF.